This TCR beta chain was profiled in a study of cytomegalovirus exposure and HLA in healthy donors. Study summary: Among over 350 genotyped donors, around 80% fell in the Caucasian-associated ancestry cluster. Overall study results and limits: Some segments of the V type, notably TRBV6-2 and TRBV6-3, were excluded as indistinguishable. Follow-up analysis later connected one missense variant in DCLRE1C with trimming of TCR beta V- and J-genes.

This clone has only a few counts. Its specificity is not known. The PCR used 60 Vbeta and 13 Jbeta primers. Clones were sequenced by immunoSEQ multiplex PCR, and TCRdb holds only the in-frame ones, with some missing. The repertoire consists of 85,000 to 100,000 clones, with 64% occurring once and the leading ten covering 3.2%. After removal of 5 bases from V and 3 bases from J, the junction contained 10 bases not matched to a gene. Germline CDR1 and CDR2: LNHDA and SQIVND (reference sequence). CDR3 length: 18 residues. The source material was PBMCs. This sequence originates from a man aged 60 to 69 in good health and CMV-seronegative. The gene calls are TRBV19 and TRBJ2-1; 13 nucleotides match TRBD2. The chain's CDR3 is CASSLRTSGSYFYNEQFF. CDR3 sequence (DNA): TGTGCCAGTAGTTTGCGGACTAGCGGGAGCTACTTCTACAATGAGCAGTTCTTC.